This entry lists 6 T cell receptor beta chains sequenced from one sample in a study of patients and donors after allogeneic stem cell transplantation. TCRdb processed the RT-PCR reads anew with MiXCR; each CDR3 protein has one entry. The data show hundreds of thousands of distinct CDR3 sequences, approximately 16% seen once. Sequencing used blood, either unsorted or a sorted T cell fraction (not recorded which). The receptors come from a human donor who was either an allogeneic HSCT recipient or a stem cell or donor lymphocyte infusion donor (not recorded which). It is not recorded whose cells these are; they may come from a transplant donor.

This clonotype was counted only a few times. The chain is built from TRBV5-1 and TRBJ1-5, with a tentative D call TRBD1 (5 bases). The germline V gene encodes CDR1 SGHRS and CDR2 YFSETQ. This CDR3 spans 15 amino acids. V was trimmed by 1 base and J by 0 bases, leaving 8 bases between them. The CDR3 bases are TGCGCCAGCAGCTTGTATGGGGCTAGCAATCAGCCCCAGCATTTT. Protein: CASSLYGASNQPQHF. The whole variable domain, filled in from reference TRBV5-1 and TRBJ1-5, reads KAGVTQTPRYLIKTRGQQVTLSCSPISGHRSVSWYQQTPGQGLQFLFEYFSETQRNKGNFPGRFSGRQFSNSRSEMNVSTLELGDSALYLCASSLYGASNQPQHFGDGTRLSIL.

This clonotype has just a few counts. This rearrangement joins TRBV6-2 or TRBV6-3 to TRBJ2-5; D unresolved. In germline, CDR1 is MNHEY, CDR2 SVGEGT. The ends were cut back, 7 bases at V and 5 bases at J, with 23 bases in the middle. The CDR3 covers 16 residues. The CDR3 DNA follows: TGTGCCAGCATACACCTAGAGACGACTGGCCGGGAGACCCAGTACTTC. Residues: CASIHLETTGRETQYF.

This clonotype was counted a single time. The rearrangement joins TRBV3-1 to TRBJ1-1; D is perhaps TRBD1 (6 bases). CDR1 is LGHDT and CDR2 is YNNKEL in the germline V gene (reference sequence). This CDR3 has 16 amino acids. The V gene lost 4 bases and the J gene lost 6 bases, with 21 bases spanning the gap. The DNA for the CDR3 is TGTGCCAGCAGCCCCCTCTGGGGGCGCACCCATCCTGAAGCTTTCTTT. Encoded protein: CASSPLWGRTHPEAFF.

The genes are TRBV5-6 and TRBJ2-3, with 9 bases fitting TRBD1. The germline V gene has CDR1 SGHDT and CDR2 YYEEEE. After removal of 6 bases from V and 7 bases from J, the junction contained 9 bases not matched to a gene. The CDR3 covers 14 residues. CDR3 residues: CASTPGTGTNTQYF. DNA for the CDR3: TGTGCCAGCACCCCCGGGACAGGGACGAATACGCAGTATTTT.

This clonotype was seen a few times. The rearrangement links TRBV2 to TRBJ1-1; no firm D call. In germline, CDR1 is SNHLY, CDR2 FYNNEI. This CDR3 comprises 13 residues. V was trimmed by 3 bases and J by 1 base, leaving 6 bases between them. CDR3 sequence (DNA): TGTGCCAGCAGTGATAAAGGGAACACTGAAGCTTTCTTT. Translation gives CASSDKGNTEAFF. The whole variable domain, remainder taken from reference TRBV2 and TRBJ1-1, is EPEVTQTPSHQVTQMGQEVILRCVPISNHLYFYWYRQILGQKVEFLVSFYNNEISEKSEIFDDQFSVERPDGSNFTLKIRSTKLEDSAMYFCASSDKGNTEAFFGQGTRLTVV.

The rearrangement links TRBV5-1 to TRBJ1-1, with a possible D match to TRBD1 (6 bases). V shed 0 bases and J shed 1 base, with 10 bases lying between them. This CDR3 is 15 amino acids long. Germline V gene lookup returns CDR1 SGHRS and CDR2 YFSETQ. The chain's CDR3 is CASSLGGQKNTEAFF. Written as DNA, the CDR3 is TGCGCCAGCAGCTTGGGAGGACAGAAGAACACTGAAGCTTTCTTT.